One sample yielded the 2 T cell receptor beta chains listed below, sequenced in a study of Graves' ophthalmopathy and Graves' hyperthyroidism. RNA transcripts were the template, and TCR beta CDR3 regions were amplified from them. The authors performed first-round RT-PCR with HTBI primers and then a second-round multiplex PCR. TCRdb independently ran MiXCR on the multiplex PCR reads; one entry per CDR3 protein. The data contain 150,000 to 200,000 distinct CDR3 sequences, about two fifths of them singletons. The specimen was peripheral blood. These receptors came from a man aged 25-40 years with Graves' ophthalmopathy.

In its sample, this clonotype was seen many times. This chain's CDR3 is CAISEPGQKNTEAFF. CDR3 nucleotide sequence: TGTGCCATCAGTGAGCCCGGACAGAAGAACACTGAAGCTTTCTTT. The V gene is TRBV10-3, the J gene TRBJ1-1; weak D call: TRBD1 (6 bases). V lost 2 bases and J 1 base, leaving 11 bases between the germline ends. CDR1 is ENHRY and CDR2 is SYGVKD in the germline V gene. CDR3 length: 15 residues.

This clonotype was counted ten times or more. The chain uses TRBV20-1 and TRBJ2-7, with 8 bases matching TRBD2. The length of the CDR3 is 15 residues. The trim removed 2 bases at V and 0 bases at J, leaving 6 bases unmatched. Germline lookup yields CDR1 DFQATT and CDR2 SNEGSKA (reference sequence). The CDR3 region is CSARNTSGSSYEQYF. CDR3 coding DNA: TGCAGTGCTAGAAATACCAGCGGGAGCTCCTACGAGCAGTACTTC.